Each of the 22 T cell receptor beta chains below was sequenced from the same sample in a study of T cells after yellow fever vaccination. TCRdb reprocessed the 5' RACE reads via MiXCR and lists one record per CDR3 protein. The profile covers about 340,000 distinct CDR3 sequences, with about an eighth appearing a single time and 3.2% taken by the ten largest. This sample comprised CD4+ T cells sorted from PBMCs, obtained 15 days after the yellow fever booster vaccination. These receptors came from a man between 18 and 29 years old who received the YFV17D yellow fever vaccine.

In its sample, this clonotype was seen a few times. V is TRBV10-2 and J is TRBJ2-3, with D possibly TRBD1 on 5 matching bases. The CDR3 runs to 15 residues. Looked up from germline, CDR1 is WSHSY and CDR2 is SAAADI. The V end lost 3 bases, the J end lost 1 base, and 11 bases lay between the germline ends. CDR3 residues: CASSDADKGTDTQYF. The CDR3 DNA is TGCGCCAGCAGTGATGCGGACAAAGGCACAGATACGCAGTATTTT.

This clonotype appeared many times. The chain is built from TRBV15 and TRBJ2-7; D uncertain. With 0 bases removed from V and 9 bases from J, the gap between germline ends came to 12 bases. The CDR3 length is 13 residues. Germline-derived CDR1 and CDR2 are LNHNV and YYDKDF (reference sequence). The CDR3 loop reads CATSRDREAVQYV. CDR3 nucleotide sequence: TGTGCCACCAGCAGAGATCGAGAGGCCGTGCAGTACGTC.

This clonotype was picked up many times. J is TRBJ2-7 and V is TRBV20-1; D gene ambiguous. Between the trimmed V and J ends, which lost 3 bases and 6 bases, there was a span of 3 bases. The germline CDR1 and CDR2 sequences are DFQATT and SNEGSKA (reference sequence). The CDR3 runs 9 residues. This CDR3 reads CSARSEQYV. As DNA, the CDR3 is TGCAGTGCTAGGTCCGAGCAGTACGTC.

This clonotype came up a few times. The rearrangement uses TRBV7-2 and TRBJ2-4; D remains ambiguous. Germline V lookup: CDR1 SGHTA, CDR2 FQGNSA. Trimming pared 1 base from V and 1 base from J, leaving 5 bases between. The CDR3 sequence is 14 residues long. The CDR3 sequence is CASSLDSAKNIQYF. The CDR3 nucleotides are TGTGCCAGCAGCTTAGACTCGGCCAAAAACATTCAGTACTTC.

This clonotype appeared many times. The chain combines TRBV7-2 with TRBJ2-3, with D possibly called TRBD1 or TRBD2 (5 bases each). Germline-derived CDR1 and CDR2 are SGHTA and FQGNSA. This CDR3 region has 18 residues. V was trimmed by 3 bases and J by 6 bases, leaving 25 bases between them. The CDR3 protein is CASSLGVRPPPESDTQYF. The CDR3 DNA reads as TGTGCCAGCAGCTTGGGGGTGCGGCCTCCCCCGGAATCCGATACGCAGTATTTT.

This clonotype was found a few times. The V gene is TRBV18, the J gene TRBJ2-7; 8 positions agree with TRBD1. Germline values: CDR1 KGHSH, CDR2 LQKENI. CDR3 length: 15 residues. V shed 5 bases and J 0 bases; nucleotides not matched to a gene: 6. CDR3 loop: CASSVRDRSSYEQYV. CDR3 nucleotides: TGTGCCAGCTCAGTCCGGGACAGGAGCTCCTACGAGCAGTACGTC.

This clonotype was counted a few times. The chain carries TRBV29-1 and TRBJ2-5; TRBD2 is a possible D gene (5 bases). Germline V gene lookup returns CDR1 SQVTM and CDR2 ANQGSEA. The V and J ends lost 5 bases and 5 bases respectively, with 12 bases between them. This CDR3 spans 12 amino acids. The CDR3 is CSVRLGGETQYF. DNA for the CDR3: TGCAGCGTTCGACTCGGCGGGGAGACCCAGTACTTC.

Only a few counts were recorded for this clonotype. The chain is built from TRBV6-2 or TRBV6-3 and TRBJ1-2; 7 bases align to TRBD1. In germline, CDR1 is MNHEY, CDR2 SVGEGT. CDR3 length: 16 amino acids. Unmatched junction bases numbered 11, after V lost 5 bases and J lost 2 bases. The CDR3 region is CASSRVQGTINYGYTF. DNA for the CDR3: TGTGCCAGCAGTCGTGTACAGGGGACGATCAACTATGGCTACACCTTC.

In its sample, this clonotype was seen many times. The chain uses TRBV12-3 or TRBV12-4 and TRBJ2-7; the D gene is possibly TRBD2 (7 bases). V lost 3 bases and J lost 2, with 11 bases in between. This CDR3 spans 14 amino acids. The CDR3 coding sequence is TGTGCCAGCAGTTTGACGGGGGGCACCTACGAGCAGTACTTC. Its translation: CASSLTGGTYEQYF.

Ten or more counts support this clonotype. The chain links TRBV7-8 to TRBJ2-7, with D possibly being TRBD2 (5 bases). Germline V lookup: CDR1 SGHVS, CDR2 FQNEAQ. Trimming cost V 3 bases and J 12 bases, with 18 bases left between them. CDR3 length equals 13 residues. CDR3 amino acids: CASSFSQGGYGYF. The CDR3, as DNA: TGTGCCAGCAGCTTTTCGCAAGGAGGCTATGGGTACTTC. The variable domain in full, with the rest retrieved from reference TRBV7-8 and TRBJ2-7, is GAGVSQSPRYKVAKRGQDVALRCDPISGHVSLFWYQQALGQGPEFLTYFQNEAQLDKSGLPSDRFFAERPEGSVSTLKIQRTQQEDSAVYLCASSFSQGGYGYFGPGTRLTVT.

The table lists this clonotype with many counts. This rearrangement joins TRBV4-3 to TRBJ1-5, with no clear D. This CDR3 spans 15 amino acids. Germline CDR1 is LGHNA and CDR2 is YSLEER. V lost 3 bases to trimming and J lost 4 bases, with 13 bases between them. The CDR3 protein is CASSQLWTENQPQHF. The CDR3 coding sequence is TGCGCCAGCAGCCAGCTGTGGACGGAGAATCAGCCCCAGCATTTT.

This clonotype was seen a few times. The chain joins TRBV7-3 to TRBJ2-2; 10 bases fit TRBD1. CDR3 length: 14 amino acids. Unmatched junction bases numbered 4, after V lost 5 bases and J lost 7 bases. CDR1 and CDR2 (germline): SGHTA, FQGTGA. CDR3 residues: CASSTGQGIGELFF. The CDR3 DNA reads TGTGCCAGCAGCACGGGACAGGGGATCGGGGAGCTGTTTTTT.

The chain uses TRBV7-2 and TRBJ1-2; tentatively, D is TRBD1 (5 bases). From germline, CDR1 is SGHTA and CDR2 FQGNSA. V was shortened by 5 bases and J by 8 bases, with 18 bases between the two germline ends. The CDR3 has 14 amino acids. The DNA for the CDR3 is TGTGCCAGCAGCCCTCCGGGACCTCAGAGGGGCTACACCTTC. Residues: CASSPPGPQRGYTF.

Ten or more counts support this clonotype. CDR3 in DNA: TGTGCCAGCAGCGGGCAGGGGTATGCCGGGGAGCTGTTTTTT. Protein sequence: CASSGQGYAGELFF. This sequence joins TRBV9 and TRBJ2-2; possibly TRBD1 for D (6 bases). Trimming shortened V by 3 bases and J by 6 bases, and 12 bases separated the two germline ends. Germline V lookup: CDR1 SGDLS, CDR2 YYNGEE. This CDR3 is 14 amino acids long.

The CDR3 spells CASSPSGRGANEKLFF. The CDR3 region has the DNA TGTGCCAGCAGCCCCTCGGGGAGGGGAGCTAATGAAAAACTGTTTTTT. This chain joins TRBV11-2 and TRBJ1-4; a possible D gene is TRBD1 (5 bases). The germline V and J ends were trimmed by 5 bases and 3 bases, with 16 bases remaining between them. CDR1 is SGHAT and CDR2 is FQNNGV in the germline V gene. The CDR3 loop spans 16 amino acids.

The rearrangement links TRBV20-1 to TRBJ2-5, with D uncertain. Trimming stripped 0 bases from V and 5 bases from J, with 13 bases between. The CDR3 is 14 amino acids. The V gene's germline CDR1 is DFQATT and CDR2 SNEGSKA (reference sequence). CDR3 loop: CSARDHNGLETQYF. The CDR3 DNA follows: TGCAGTGCTAGAGATCATAATGGGCTGGAGACCCAGTACTTC.

V and J are TRBV4-1 and TRBJ1-2, with D maybe TRBD1 (5 bases). CDR1 MGHRA and CDR2 YSYEKL come from the germline V gene. There are 17 residues in the CDR3. The V and J ends lost 3 bases and 2 bases respectively, with 19 bases between them. DNA of the CDR3: TGCGCCAGCAGCCAGGAACAGGAGACAGAAAAAAACTATGGCTACACCTTC. This translates into CASSQEQETEKNYGYTF.

This clonotype was found many times. The chain links TRBV7-2 to TRBJ2-3; a possible D gene is TRBD2 (5 bases). This CDR3 has 13 amino acids. The germline V gene encodes CDR1 SGHTA and CDR2 FQGNSA. With 5 bases removed from V and 6 bases from J, the gap between germline ends came to 12 bases. The CDR3 protein is CASSGGPGDTQYF. As DNA, the CDR3 is TGTGCCAGCAGCGGCGGTCCGGGGGATACGCAGTATTTT.

This clonotype occurred a few times. The chain links TRBV7-2 to TRBJ2-5; D is ambiguous. The V gene lost 3 bases and the J gene lost 1 base, with 6 bases spanning the gap. The length of the CDR3 is 13 residues. Germline V gene lookup returns CDR1 SGHTA and CDR2 FQGNSA. For the CDR3, the DNA is TGTGCCAGCAGCTTCCGGGTCCAAGAGACCCAGTACTTC. This codes for CASSFRVQETQYF.

The V gene is TRBV4-1, the J gene TRBJ1-2, with 8 bases fitting TRBD1. The germline V gene encodes CDR1 MGHRA and CDR2 YSYEKL. The CDR3 has 14 residues. V was clipped by 3 bases and J by 4 bases; unmatched bases: 4. The CDR3 DNA is TGCGCCAGCAGCCACCCCGGGACAGGCTATGGCTACACCTTC. It specifies CASSHPGTGYGYTF.

Ten or more counts support this clonotype. This rearrangement joins TRBV5-1 to TRBJ2-3; maybe TRBD2 (6 bases). This CDR3 is built from 15 residues. The germline V and J ends were trimmed by 1 base and 0 bases, with 9 bases remaining between them. Germline CDR1 SGHRS, CDR2 YFSETQ. The CDR3 region has the DNA TGCGCCAGCAGCTTGAGGGCGGGGAGCACAGATACGCAGTATTTT. Residues: CASSLRAGSTDTQYF.

The chain joins TRBV7-2 to TRBJ1-3; no clear D gene. Trimming removed 5 bases at V and 0 bases at J, with 8 bases between. Looked up from germline, CDR1 is SGHTA and CDR2 is FQGNSA. This CDR3 comprises 14 residues. The CDR3 is CASSPLFSGNTIYF. CDR3 in DNA: TGTGCCAGCAGCCCGCTGTTCTCTGGAAACACCATATATTTT.